This T cell receptor beta chain was profiled in a study of T cells in Graves' hyperthyroidism and ophthalmopathy. Graves' hyperthyroidism without ophthalmopathy progression within 18 months was termed stable. In making diagnoses, clinical symptoms, serum thyroxine and TRAb, thyroid ultrasound and orbital computed tomography were all used. The source material, RNA transcripts, was used to amplify TCR beta CDR3 regions. With the HTBI primer set, the TCR CDR3 went through a first round of RT-PCR. TCRdb reprocessed the multiplex PCR reads with MiXCR, giving one entry per CDR3 protein. The data show 500,000 to 550,000 distinct CDR3 sequences, 20% to 25% seen once. Note on this clonotype: No antigen is known for it. The junction departs from germline at one end; a sequencing error may be responsible.

Overall study findings and caveats: Ophthalmopathy was identified by the model a median about 6.4 months ahead of onset.

Per germline, CDR1 MNHEY and CDR2 SMNVEV (reference sequence). The CDR3 is 13 residues long. The V gene is TRBV27, the J gene TRBJ2-5; D remains ambiguous. Sample: blood. This clonotype was sampled from a young man with Graves' hyperthyroidism. CDR3 bases: TGTTCCAGCTGGTCCCTGGCCCAAGAGACCCAGTACTTC. Translated, it gives CSSWSLAQETQYF.